The 16 T cell receptor beta chains listed next were all sequenced from one sample in a study of blood T cells in healthy people across ages. Through a sample-barcoded 5' primer and a J-beta primer mix, a second PCR was run for about 6 to 11 cycles. Each CDR3 protein gets one entry after TCRdb re-called the 5' RACE reads with MiXCR. The repertoire consists of about 640,000 distinct CDR3 sequences, with approximately 59% occurring once and the leading ten covering 30% to 45%. Material for sequencing was blood. Receptors were obtained from a man aged 55-75 years in good health.

This clonotype was recorded at least ten times. The V and J genes are TRBV6-2 or TRBV6-3 and TRBJ2-1; 14 bases map to TRBD2. The CDR3 runs 15 residues. Germline V gene data show CDR1 as MNHEY and CDR2 as SVGEGT. V shed 5 bases, J shed 7 bases, and the junction held 4 bases outside the gene matches. CDR3 DNA sequence: TGTGCCAGCAGTGTACGGACTAGCGGGGGGAATGAGCAGTTCTTC. This gives the protein CASSVRTSGGNEQFF.

The V call is TRBV12-3 or TRBV12-4, the J call TRBJ2-7; weak D call: TRBD2 (5 bases). Trimming removed 3 bases from V and 6 bases from J, with 24 bases in between. This CDR3 is built from 17 residues. Here the CDR3 reads CASSFRGRVSSFREQYF. DNA for the CDR3: TGTGCCAGCAGTTTCCGAGGGCGGGTGTCTTCGTTCCGCGAGCAGTACTTC.

This clonotype was detected ten times or more. The J gene is TRBJ2-1, the V gene TRBV6-5; no clear D gene. Germline loops: CDR1 MNHEY, CDR2 SVGAGI. V lost 2 bases to trimming and J lost 9 bases, with 11 bases between them. The CDR3 is 13 residues long. This CDR3 reads CASSYGLATEQFF. Written as DNA, the CDR3 is TGTGCCAGCAGTTACGGTCTGGCGACTGAGCAGTTCTTC.

The V gene is TRBV7-2, the J gene TRBJ2-4, with 9 positions matching TRBD1. The J call is doubtful: the DNA matches TRBJ2-7 better. CDR3 length: 15 amino acids. CDR1 SGHTA and CDR2 FQGNSA come from the germline V gene. For the CDR3, the DNA is TGTGCCAGCAGCTTAGTTCGGGACAGGGCGTACGAGCAGTACTTC. Its protein is CASSLVRDRAYEQYF.

The V and J genes are TRBV20-1 and TRBJ1-1, with unresolved D. The CDR3 contains 11 residues. Per the germline V gene, CDR1 is DFQATT and CDR2 is SNEGSKA (reference sequence). The V and J ends lost 0 bases and 6 bases respectively, with 5 bases between them. The CDR3 DNA sequence: TGCAGTGCTAGAGATCTCGCTGAAGCTTTCTTT. Translated: CSARDLAEAFF.

Details on this clonotype: The junction and the germline gene differ at one end; a read error may be behind it. The rearrangement joins TRBV2 to TRBJ2-1, with 7 positions matching TRBD2. Germline CDR1 is SNHLY and CDR2 is FYNNEI. There are 15 residues in the CDR3. CDR3 nucleotides: TGTGTCAGCAGTGGTCCTAGCGGCCTCTACAATGAGCAGTTCTTC. Its translation: CVSSGPSGLYNEQFF.

The chain couples TRBV12-3 or TRBV12-4 to TRBJ1-2; 9 bases are shared with TRBD1. With 6 bases clipped from V and 3 bases from J, the junction kept 8 bases outside the gene matches. The CDR3 sequence is 15 residues long. CDR3 loop: CASSPRTGDDYGYTF. The CDR3 DNA sequence: TGTGCCAGCAGCCCACGGACAGGGGATGACTATGGCTACACCTTC.

The table lists this clonotype with many counts. The rearrangement links TRBV27 to TRBJ2-3; D remains ambiguous. CDR3 size: 14 residues. Trimming pared 8 bases from V and 4 bases from J, leaving 16 bases between. Germline assignment: CDR1 MNHEY and CDR2 SMNVEV (reference sequence). CDR3 in amino acids: CASRRKWDSDTQYF. The CDR3 DNA follows: TGTGCCAGCCGCCGGAAGTGGGATTCAGATACGCAGTATTTT.

This clonotype was found a few times. This chain uses TRBV6-1 with TRBJ2-5, with 11 positions matching TRBD1. Germline CDR1 reads MNHNS; CDR2 reads SASEGT. The trim removed 5 bases at V and 6 bases at J, leaving 8 bases unmatched. The CDR3 runs to 15 residues. As DNA, the CDR3 is TGTGCCAGCAGTAATCCGGGACAGGGGGTTCAGACCCAGTACTTC. It encodes CASSNPGQGVQTQYF.

The chain has TRBV7-2 and TRBJ2-1; 11 nucleotides agree with TRBD2. Germline CDR1 is SGHTA and CDR2 is FQGNSA. This CDR3 region has 15 residues. V was pared by 4 bases and J by 12 bases, with 11 bases of the junction left unmatched. CDR3 sequence (DNA): TGTGCCAGCAGCTCAACTAGCGGGGGTCGTGCAGGGCAGTTCTTC. This codes for CASSSTSGGRAGQFF.

V and J are TRBV20-1 and TRBJ1-5; 9 bases map to TRBD1. The CDR3 is made up of 14 amino acids. The junction had 7 bases not matched to a gene; V was cut back by 6 bases and J by 4 bases. The germline gives CDR1 DFQATT, CDR2 SNEGSKA (reference sequence). CDR3 loop: CSARRTGENQPQHF. The CDR3 nucleotides are TGCAGTGCCCGTAGGACAGGGGAAAATCAGCCCCAGCATTTT.

V is TRBV18 and J is TRBJ2-1; 8 bases are a match to TRBD1. The CDR3 spans 15 residues. CDR1 and CDR2 (germline): KGHSH, LQKENI. Trimming removed 2 bases from V and 5 bases from J; junction bases left unmatched: 5. CDR3 bases: TGTGCCAGCTCACCATCAGACAGGGGAAACAATGAGCAGTTCTTC. It is translated as CASSPSDRGNNEQFF. The whole variable domain, remainder taken from reference TRBV18 and TRBJ2-1, is NAGVMQNPRHLVRRRGQEARLRCSPMKGHSHVYWYRQLPEEGLKFMVYLQKENIIDESGMPKERFSAEFPKEGPSILRIQQVVRGDSAAYFCASSPSDRGNNEQFFGPGTRLTVL.

The CDR3 region has the DNA TGTGCCAGCAGCTGGGGGGAGAGTGAAGAGACCCAGTACTTC. Its protein product is CASSWGESEETQYF. The rearrangement joins TRBV7-2 to TRBJ2-5; D is possibly TRBD2 (6 bases). The CDR3 length is 14 residues. From germline, CDR1 is SGHTA and CDR2 FQGNSA. V shed 4 bases and J shed 3 bases, with 12 bases lying between them.

The chain employs TRBV29-1 and TRBJ2-5; 10 nucleotides line up with TRBD2. The DNA end favors TRBJ2-7, so the J call may be wrong. In germline, CDR1 is SQVTM, CDR2 ANQGSEA. This CDR3 is 13 amino acids long. CDR3 residues: CSARASGGYEQYF. CDR3 sequence (DNA): TGCAGCGCTAGGGCTAGCGGGGGCTACGAGCAGTACTTC.

This clonotype has more than one count but fewer than ten. This chain connects TRBV29-1 to TRBJ1-1; D call uncertain. V was cut by 4 bases and J by 0 bases, with 12 bases left in between. The CDR3 has 14 amino acids. CDR1 SQVTM and CDR2 ANQGSEA come from the germline V gene. CDR3 bases: TGCAGCGTTGCTCGAGGAGGCATGAACACTGAAGCTTTCTTT. Translating gives CSVARGGMNTEAFF.

This clonotype appeared once. V and J are TRBV29-1 and TRBJ2-7; tentatively, D is TRBD2 (6 bases). V was pared by 3 bases and J by 2 bases, with 11 bases between. The germline V gene encodes CDR1 SQVTM and CDR2 ANQGSEA. There are 13 residues in the CDR3. CDR3 DNA: TGCAGCGTTGACCGACGGGGGACCTACGAGCAGTACTTC. Translation: CSVDRRGTYEQYF.